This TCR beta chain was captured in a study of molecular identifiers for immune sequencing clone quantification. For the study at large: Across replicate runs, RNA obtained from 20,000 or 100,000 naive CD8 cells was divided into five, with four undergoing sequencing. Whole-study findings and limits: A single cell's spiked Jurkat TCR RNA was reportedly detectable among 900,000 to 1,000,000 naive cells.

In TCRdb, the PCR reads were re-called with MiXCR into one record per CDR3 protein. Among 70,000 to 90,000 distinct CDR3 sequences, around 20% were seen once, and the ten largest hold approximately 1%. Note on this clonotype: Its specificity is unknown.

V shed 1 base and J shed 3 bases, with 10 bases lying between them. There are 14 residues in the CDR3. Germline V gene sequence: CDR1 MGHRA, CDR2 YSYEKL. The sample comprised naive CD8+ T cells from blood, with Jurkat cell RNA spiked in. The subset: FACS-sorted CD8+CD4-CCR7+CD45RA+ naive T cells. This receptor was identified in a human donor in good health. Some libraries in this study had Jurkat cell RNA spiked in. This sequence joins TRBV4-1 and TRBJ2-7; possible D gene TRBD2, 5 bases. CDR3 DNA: TGCGCCAGCAGCCAAGCGAGGGATTTCTACGAGCAGTACTTC. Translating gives CASSQARDFYEQYF.